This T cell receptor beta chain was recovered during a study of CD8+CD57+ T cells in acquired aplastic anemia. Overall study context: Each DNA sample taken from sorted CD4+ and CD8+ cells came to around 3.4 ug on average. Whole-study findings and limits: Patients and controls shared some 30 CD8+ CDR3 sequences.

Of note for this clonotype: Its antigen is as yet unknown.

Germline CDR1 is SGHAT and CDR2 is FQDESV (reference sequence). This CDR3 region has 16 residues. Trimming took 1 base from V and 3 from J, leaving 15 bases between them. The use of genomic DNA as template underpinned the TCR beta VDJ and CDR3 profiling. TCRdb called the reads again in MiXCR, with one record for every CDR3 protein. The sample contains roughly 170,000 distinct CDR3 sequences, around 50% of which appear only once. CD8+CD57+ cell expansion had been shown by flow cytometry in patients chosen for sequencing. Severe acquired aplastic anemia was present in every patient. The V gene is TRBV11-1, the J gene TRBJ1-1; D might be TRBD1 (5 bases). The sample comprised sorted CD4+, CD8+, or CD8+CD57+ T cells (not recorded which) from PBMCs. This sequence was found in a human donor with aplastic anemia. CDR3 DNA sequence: TGTGCCAGCAGCTTAGGCGTAGGGGTAACGGACACTGAAGCTTTCTTT. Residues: CASSLGVGVTDTEAFF.